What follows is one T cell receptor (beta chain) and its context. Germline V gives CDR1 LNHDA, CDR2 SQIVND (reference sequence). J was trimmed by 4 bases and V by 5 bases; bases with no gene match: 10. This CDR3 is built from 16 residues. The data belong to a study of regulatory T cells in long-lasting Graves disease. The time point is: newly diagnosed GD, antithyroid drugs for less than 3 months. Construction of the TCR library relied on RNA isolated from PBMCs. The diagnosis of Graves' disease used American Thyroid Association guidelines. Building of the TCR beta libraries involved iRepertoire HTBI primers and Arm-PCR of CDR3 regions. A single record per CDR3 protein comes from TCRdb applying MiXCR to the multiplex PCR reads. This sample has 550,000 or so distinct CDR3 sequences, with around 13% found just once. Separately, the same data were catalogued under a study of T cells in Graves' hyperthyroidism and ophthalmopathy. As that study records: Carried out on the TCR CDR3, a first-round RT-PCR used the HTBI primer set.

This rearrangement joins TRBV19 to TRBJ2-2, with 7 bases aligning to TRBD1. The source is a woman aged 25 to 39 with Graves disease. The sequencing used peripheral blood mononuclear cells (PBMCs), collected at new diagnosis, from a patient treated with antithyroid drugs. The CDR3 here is CASSARQGLGTGELFF. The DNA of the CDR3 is TGTGCCAGTAGTGCCAGACAGGGTTTGGGCACCGGGGAGCTGTTTTTT.